Listed here is a single T cell receptor (beta chain). The CDR3 runs 16 residues. With 2 bases clipped from V and 2 bases from J, the junction kept 7 bases outside the gene matches. Germline values: CDR1 MGHRA, CDR2 YSYEKL. This sample was included in a study of blood T cell repertoires in COVID-19. Libraries were prepared by immunoSEQ multiplex PCR; TCRdb keeps only in-frame clonotypes and omits some of them. The sample gives about 350,000 clones, more than 70% of which show up once; roughly 3.9% is in the top ten. Sequencing used peripheral blood. This sequence was found in a woman aged 60-75 years with COVID-19, enrolled during active disease. The chain combines TRBV4-1 with TRBJ1-2, with 8 nucleotides matching TRBD1. CDR3 amino acids: CASSQPRTGNNYGYTF. The CDR3 DNA follows: TGCGCCAGCAGCCAACCCCGGACAGGGAACAACTATGGCTACACCTTC.